The 20 T cell receptor beta chains presented below share a single source sample, sequenced in a study of T cells in Graves' hyperthyroidism and ophthalmopathy. Amplified TCR beta CDR3 regions came from RNA transcripts. A first-round RT-PCR of the TCR CDR3 used the HTBI primer set. TCRdb recomputed calls from the multiplex PCR reads with MiXCR, one row per CDR3 protein. There are some 98,000 distinct CDR3 sequences in the sample; approximately 42% occur only once, and more than 8.5% lies in the top ten. Sequenced: peripheral blood or thyroid tissue (not recorded which). These receptors were obtained from a woman aged 25 to 39 with Graves' hyperthyroidism.

The genes are TRBV28 and TRBJ1-2; no clear D. CDR3 size: 11 residues. V was trimmed by 4 bases and J by 5 bases, leaving 5 bases between them. Germline CDR1 reads MDHEN; CDR2 reads SYDVKM. Written as DNA, the CDR3 is TGTGCCAGCAGTTCCCGGTATGGCTACACCTTC. Translation: CASSSRYGYTF.

J is TRBJ2-7 and V is TRBV6-9; no definite D call. The CDR3 is 13 amino acids. Between the trimmed V and J ends, which lost 5 bases and 3 bases, there was a span of 11 bases. Germline-derived CDR1 and CDR2 are MNHGY and SVAAGI. CDR3 nucleotide sequence: TGTGCCAGCAGTCCCGAGGCGGACTACGAGCAGTACTTC. Translation gives CASSPEADYEQYF.

This clonotype was seen at least ten times. The V call is TRBV28, the J call TRBJ1-6, with D tentatively TRBD1 (5 bases). CDR1 and CDR2 from the germline V gene are MDHEN and SYDVKM. Between the trimmed V and J ends, which lost 5 bases and 9 bases, there was a span of 17 bases. This CDR3 spans 15 amino acids. CDR3 protein: CASSPPGPAGSPLHF. The CDR3 nucleotides are TGTGCCAGCAGTCCCCCGGGACCGGCGGGTTCACCCCTCCACTTT.

This clonotype was observed many times. The chain recombines TRBV20-1 with TRBJ1-1, with 7 bases lining up with TRBD1. There are 16 residues in the CDR3. V shed 5 bases and J 3 bases; nucleotides not matched to a gene: 15. Germline assignment: CDR1 DFQATT and CDR2 SNEGSKA (reference sequence). The CDR3 nucleotides are TGCAGTGCTCAATCGCCGACAGGGTCAGGGTACACTGAAGCTTTCTTT. Encoded protein: CSAQSPTGSGYTEAFF.

This clonotype was picked up many times. The chain links TRBV18 to TRBJ1-5, with no clear D. CDR1 KGHSH and CDR2 LQKENI come from the germline V gene. The CDR3 runs to 14 residues. The V and J ends lost 3 bases and 5 bases respectively, with 11 bases between them. Written as DNA, the CDR3 is TGTGCCAGCTCACCCTGGGCAACCGATCAGCCCCAGCATTTT. Translated: CASSPWATDQPQHF.

The CDR3 nucleotides read TGCGCCAGCAGCCAACCGGGACAGGGAATTTCACCCCTCCACTTT. It yields the protein CASSQPGQGISPLHF. V and J are TRBV4-3 and TRBJ1-6; TRBD1 matches at 9 bases. V lost 2 bases to trimming and J lost 9 bases; unmatched junction nucleotides: 5. The CDR3 loop spans 15 amino acids. In germline, CDR1 is LGHNA, CDR2 YSLEER.

Concerning this clonotype itself: Mismatch with germline at one junction end may stem from a read error. The chain carries TRBV7-9 and TRBJ2-7; TRBD2 is a possible D gene (5 bases). The CDR3 totals 13 residues. CDR1 and CDR2 (germline): SEHNR, FQNEAQ (reference sequence). The CDR3 region is CAGKRSGGYGQYF. The CDR3 region has the DNA TGTGCCGGTAAACGCAGCGGCGGCTACGGGCAGTACTTC. Combining the CDR3 with reference TRBV7-9 and TRBJ2-7 gives the whole variable domain DTGVSQNPRHKITKRGQNVTFRCDPISEHNRLYWYRQTLGQGPEFLTYFQNEAQLEKSRLLSDRFSAERPKGSFSTLEIQRTEQGDSAMYLCAGKRSGGYGQYFGPGTRLTVT.

The DNA for the CDR3 is TGTGCCAGCAGCCCGGACAGGGGTGAGACCCAGTACTTC. Translation: CASSPDRGETQYF. The genes are TRBV7-2 and TRBJ2-5; 9 bases line up with TRBD1. Trimming cost V 5 bases and J 5 bases; bases outside gene matches: 3. The CDR3 runs to 13 residues. Per germline, CDR1 SGHTA and CDR2 FQGNSA.

Comments on this clonotype: The CDR3 does not end in the conserved phenylalanine or tryptophan, so this is likely a read error. The genes are TRBV14 and TRBJ2-7; the D gene is possibly TRBD2 (6 bases). V gave up 4 bases and J gave up 9 bases, with 16 bases separating them. This CDR3 has 13 amino acids. Germline V gene lookup returns CDR1 SGHDN and CDR2 FVKESK. The CDR3: CASSLRLGGGQYL. Here the CDR3 DNA reads TGTGCCAGCAGCCTAAGACTAGGTGGCGGGCAGTACCTC.

This clonotype has at least ten counts. The chain carries TRBV6-5 and TRBJ2-3, with D possibly TRBD1 on 7 matching bases. This CDR3 contains 13 residues. Germline values: CDR1 MNHEY, CDR2 SVGAGI. Trimming pared 5 bases from V and 6 bases from J, leaving 12 bases between. The CDR3 bases are TGTGCCAGCAGTCCACAGGGGAGGGATACGCAGTATTTT. This gives the protein CASSPQGRDTQYF.

V and J are TRBV15 and TRBJ2-7; a possible D gene is TRBD1 (5 bases). The CDR3 runs to 14 residues. With 3 bases removed from V and 5 bases from J, the gap between germline ends came to 14 bases. Germline loops: CDR1 LNHNV, CDR2 YYDKDF (reference sequence). The CDR3 DNA reads TGTGCCACCAGCAGCTGGGGCAGGACCAACGAGCAGTACTTC. Amino acids: CATSSWGRTNEQYF. Complete variable domain (other parts from reference TRBV15 and TRBJ2-7): DAMVIQNPRYQVTQFGKPVTLSCSQTLNHNVMYWYQQKSSQAPKLLFHYYDKDFNNEADTPDNFQSRRPNTSFCFLDIRSPGLGDTAMYLCATSSWGRTNEQYFGPGTRLTVT.

The V and J genes are TRBV2 and TRBJ1-4; 10 bases are shared with TRBD1. The germline gives CDR1 SNHLY, CDR2 FYNNEI. The ends lost 7 bases at V and 6 bases at J; junction bases unmatched: 8. The CDR3 length is 15 residues. CDR3 residues: CASIRDRGRDEKLFF. CDR3 nucleotides: TGTGCCAGCATCCGGGACAGGGGCAGAGATGAAAAACTGTTTTTT.

This clonotype has ten or more counts. The J gene is TRBJ1-4, the V gene TRBV15, with D uncertain. The V gene's germline CDR1 is LNHNV and CDR2 YYDKDF (reference sequence). CDR3 length equals 14 residues. V was cut by 6 bases and J by 0 bases, with 8 bases left in between. In DNA, the CDR3 is TGTGCCACCAGTCCGGTTGCAACTAATGAAAAACTGTTTTTT. This encodes CATSPVATNEKLFF.

The genes are TRBV16 and TRBJ1-5; D is undetermined. Germline CDR1 reads KGHSY; CDR2 reads FQNENV. The CDR3 has 13 amino acids. This chain's CDR3 is CARAGGINQPQHF. The DNA of the CDR3 is TGTGCTAGAGCTGGAGGCATCAATCAGCCCCAGCATTTT.

At least ten counts were recorded for this clonotype. The genes are TRBV24-1 and TRBJ1-2; 7 bases match TRBD1. V was clipped by 9 bases and J by 2 bases; unmatched bases: 20. This CDR3 has 18 residues. Germline CDR1 reads KGHDR; CDR2 reads SFDVKD. The CDR3 region is CATLSVVTGPSRNYGYTF. The CDR3, as DNA: TGTGCCACCTTATCCGTCGTGACAGGGCCGTCGAGGAACTATGGCTACACCTTC.

In this sample, this clonotype turned up many times. This chain links TRBV28 with TRBJ1-1; D is possibly TRBD1 (5 bases). V lost 4 bases to trimming and J lost 3 bases, with 15 bases between them. The V gene's germline CDR1 is MDHEN and CDR2 SYDVKM. The CDR3 consists of 15 residues. DNA for the CDR3: TGTGCCAGCAGTTCCGGACGGAAGGGGTACACTGAAGCTTTCTTT. The encoded protein is CASSSGRKGYTEAFF.

Many counts were recorded for this clonotype. The chain couples TRBV4-1 to TRBJ1-2, with 7 bases aligning to TRBD1. The CDR3 sequence is 15 residues long. CDR1 is MGHRA, CDR2 YSYEKL, per germline. Trimming at V came to 0 bases and at J to 6 bases, leaving 7 bases not matched to a gene. This CDR3 reads CASSQDRGGADGYTF. CDR3 bases: TGCGCCAGCAGCCAAGATAGAGGGGGCGCGGATGGCTACACCTTC.

This chain links TRBV5-1 with TRBJ1-4; D might be TRBD1 (5 bases). The CDR3 has 16 amino acids. The ends were cut back, 0 bases at V and 4 bases at J, with 13 bases in the middle. Germline V gene lookup returns CDR1 SGHRS and CDR2 YFSETQ. The CDR3, as DNA: TGCGCCAGCAGCTTGGGATTGGGGCAGGGTAATGAAAAACTGTTTTTT. Translation: CASSLGLGQGNEKLFF.

This clonotype was seen ten or more times. The J gene is TRBJ2-5, the V gene TRBV6-5; the D is unclear. Germline values: CDR1 MNHEY, CDR2 SVGAGI. The V end was cut by 6 bases, the J end by 3 bases, with 11 bases between. There are 13 residues in the CDR3. The CDR3 sequence: CASSLGGKETQYF. CDR3 nucleotides: TGTGCCAGCAGCCTCGGTGGAAAAGAGACCCAGTACTTC.

This chain connects TRBV20-1 to TRBJ2-2, with 9 bases fitting TRBD1. The CDR3 runs to 15 residues. J gave up 4 bases and V 3 bases, and 6 bases lay outside the gene matches. CDR1 is DFQATT and CDR2 is SNEGSKA in the germline V gene (reference sequence). Here the CDR3 DNA reads TGCAGTGCTAGCCCGGGACAGGGCGGCACCGGGGAGCTGTTTTTT. It encodes CSASPGQGGTGELFF.